These 12 T cell receptor beta chains came from one sample sequenced in a study of T cells in Graves' hyperthyroidism and ophthalmopathy. TCR beta CDR3 regions were amplified from RNA. RT-PCR in the first round (using the HTBI primer set) targeted the TCR CDR3. TCRdb ran MiXCR on the multiplex PCR reads and lists one entry per CDR3 protein. The repertoire holds about 580,000 distinct CDR3 sequences, roughly 46% seen once, with roughly 8.2% in the top ten. The sequenced sample was peripheral blood or thyroid tissue (not recorded which). Receptors originate from a young woman with Graves' hyperthyroidism.

This clonotype has at least ten counts. V is TRBV20-1 and J is TRBJ2-2; TRBD1 might be the D (5 bases). CDR3 length equals 16 residues. Germline lookup yields CDR1 DFQATT and CDR2 SNEGSKA (reference sequence). V dropped 0 bases and J dropped 0 bases, with 11 bases sitting between them. The CDR3 is CSAREGAGTNTGELFF. CDR3 DNA sequence: TGCAGTGCTAGAGAAGGGGCAGGGACGAACACCGGGGAGCTGTTTTTT.

Many counts were recorded for this clonotype. The chain joins TRBV29-1 to TRBJ1-1; possibly TRBD1 for D (6 bases). Germline V gene data show CDR1 as SQVTM and CDR2 as ANQGSEA. The CDR3 is 13 residues long. V gave up 2 bases and J gave up 1 base, with 8 bases separating them. For the CDR3, the DNA is TGCAGCGTTGAAAACAGGGCGAACACTGAAGCTTTCTTT. Translation gives CSVENRANTEAFF.

This clonotype was detected ten times or more. V is TRBV2 and J is TRBJ1-4; D is perhaps TRBD1 (6 bases). The CDR3 has 14 amino acids. CDR1 and CDR2 (germline): SNHLY, FYNNEI. Trimming took off 7 bases at V and 5 bases at J, with 14 bases between the two ends. DNA for the CDR3: TGTGCCAGCATCAGACTCAGGGGCAATGAAAAACTGTTTTTT. Translating it yields CASIRLRGNEKLFF.

There are many counts of this clonotype. The rearrangement links TRBV25-1 to TRBJ2-7; 10 bases fit TRBD1. The V gene end was trimmed by 0 bases and the J gene end by 6 bases; junction bases not matched to a gene: 8. The CDR3 is 16 residues long. Germline lookup yields CDR1 MGHDK and CDR2 SYGVNS. As DNA, the CDR3 is TGTGCCAGCAGTGAATATAAGGGGACAGGGGATAGCGAGCAGTACTTC. Its protein product is CASSEYKGTGDSEQYF.

This clonotype was seen many times. The CDR3 carries no conserved terminal phenylalanine or tryptophan, so it likely arises from a read error. The rearrangement uses TRBV2 and TRBJ2-5; D not certain. The CDR3 runs to 13 residues. Looked up from germline, CDR1 is SNHLY and CDR2 is FYNNEI. V gave up 6 bases and J gave up 0 bases, with 8 bases separating them. The CDR3: CASRGTNQETQYS. CDR3 nucleotide sequence: TGTGCCAGCAGGGGCACTAACCAAGAGACCCAGTACTCC.

About this clonotype itself: With a much larger clone just one base away, this may be a read error. The rearrangement uses TRBV7-3 and TRBJ2-2, with D uncertain. V was clipped by 6 bases and J by 6 bases, with 5 bases between them. CDR3 length equals 11 residues. CDR1 and CDR2 from the germline V gene are SGHTA and FQGTGA. The CDR3 region is CASRLAGELFF. The CDR3 region has the DNA TGTGCCAGCAGATTGGCCGGGGAGCTGTTTTTT.

A remark on this clonotype: One end of the junction fails to match germline, which may point to a read error. CDR3 sequence (DNA): TGTGCCAGCAGTGACTCGGACAACACTGAAGCTTTC. Amino acid sequence: CASSDSDNTEAF. J is TRBJ2-6 and V is TRBV6-4; TRBD1 is a possible D gene (5 bases). The CDR3 is made up of 12 amino acids. Germline values: CDR1 MRHNA, CDR2 SNTAGT.

In DNA form, the CDR3 reads TGTGCCACCAGCAGCCAAGGACTTCAAGAGACCCAGTACTTC. Its translation: CATSSQGLQETQYF. The chain recombines TRBV15 with TRBJ2-5; a weak D match, TRBD2 (5 bases). The germline V gene has CDR1 LNHNV and CDR2 YYDKDF (reference sequence). Trimming took 3 bases from V and 2 from J, leaving 10 bases between them. This CDR3 is built from 14 residues.

This clonotype was counted only a few times. The chain joins TRBV7-9 to TRBJ1-1; 10 bases line up with TRBD1. V shed 3 bases and J 6 bases; nucleotides not matched to a gene: 4. Per the germline V gene, CDR1 is SEHNR and CDR2 is FQNEAQ (reference sequence). This CDR3 has 14 residues. The CDR3 coding sequence is TGTGCCAGCAGCTTGGGACAGGGGATACCTGAAGCTTTCTTT. Translation: CASSLGQGIPEAFF.

This clonotype was seen repeatedly, ten times or more. The genes are TRBV5-1 and TRBJ2-5; D may be TRBD1 (5 bases). Trimming took 1 base from V and 2 from J, leaving 12 bases between them. The CDR3 is made up of 15 amino acids. From germline, CDR1 is SGHRS and CDR2 YFSETQ. The CDR3 DNA reads TGCGCCAGCAGCTTGTATGGGGCAGGGCAAGAGACCCAGTACTTC. As protein: CASSLYGAGQETQYF. The full variable domain, with the rest looked up from reference TRBV5-1 and TRBJ2-5, is KAGVTQTPRYLIKTRGQQVTLSCSPISGHRSVSWYQQTPGQGLQFLFEYFSETQRNKGNFPGRFSGRQFSNSRSEMNVSTLELGDSALYLCASSLYGAGQETQYFGPGTRLLVL.

This clonotype has only one observation. A read error may explain this, as a much larger clone is one base away. This chain links TRBV7-9 with TRBJ2-7, with D maybe TRBD2 (6 bases). The V gene's germline CDR1 is SEHNR and CDR2 FQNEAQ (reference sequence). CDR3 length: 14 residues. V was pared by 4 bases and J by 3 bases, with 13 bases between. The CDR3 coding sequence is TGTGCCAGCAGCTCGGCTAGCGTAGACTACGAGCAGTACTTC. As protein: CASSSASVDYEQYF.

With respect to this clonotype: A much larger clone sits a single nucleotide away, making a read error possible. The rearrangement uses TRBV20-1 and TRBJ1-2; possible D gene TRBD1, 5 bases. There are 16 residues in the CDR3. Germline lookup yields CDR1 DFQATT and CDR2 SNEGSKA (reference sequence). CDR3 region: CRASLGQTPQVHGYTF. The CDR3 coding sequence is TGCAGAGCTAGTTTGGGGCAGACCCCCCAAGTACATGGCTACACCTTC.